These 12 T cell receptor beta chains share one sample of origin, sequenced in a study of T cells in Graves' hyperthyroidism and ophthalmopathy. The TCR beta CDR3 regions underwent amplification using RNA transcripts as the source. With the HTBI primer set, the TCR CDR3 went through a first round of RT-PCR. One entry per CDR3 protein, called by TCRdb with MiXCR from the multiplex PCR reads. In the table there are 300,000 to 450,000 distinct CDR3 sequences, roughly 15% of which are singletons. The sample comprised blood. The receptors derive from a woman aged 25-40 years with Graves' ophthalmopathy.

This clonotype was counted ten times or more. The V call is TRBV3-1, the J call TRBJ2-3; 8 positions agree with TRBD2. Germline assignment: CDR1 LGHDT and CDR2 YNNKEL (reference sequence). This CDR3 region has 14 residues. V trimming: 4 bases; J trimming: 6 bases; junction bases outside the gene matches: 6. CDR3 region: CASSRKAGVDTQYF. The CDR3 DNA reads TGTGCCAGCAGCCGAAAAGCGGGGGTCGATACGCAGTATTTT.

This clonotype was counted between two and nine times. The CDR3 DNA follows: TGTGCCAGCAGCCAAGTCACAGCTGGGGCCAACGTCCTGACTTTC. It yields the protein CASSQVTAGANVLTF. V and J are TRBV11-2 and TRBJ2-6; no clear D. The germline gives CDR1 SGHAT, CDR2 FQNNGV. The ends were cut back, 5 bases at V and 2 bases at J, with 10 bases in the middle. The CDR3 is 15 residues long.

Ten or more counts support this clonotype. The chain joins TRBV10-2 to TRBJ1-1; D remains ambiguous. Trimming removed 7 bases at V and 8 bases at J, with 17 bases between. This CDR3 is 13 amino acids long. Germline-derived CDR1 and CDR2 are WSHSY and SAAADI. Here the CDR3 DNA reads TGCGCCAGCACTCACTATAACAGAGGAGAAGCTTTCTTT. Translation: CASTHYNRGEAFF.

In its sample, this clonotype was seen many times. This chain uses TRBV20-1 with TRBJ2-5; 8 positions agree with TRBD1. CDR3 size: 13 residues. Germline V gives CDR1 DFQATT, CDR2 SNEGSKA (reference sequence). V gave up 5 bases and J gave up 1 base; unmatched junction bases: 3. CDR3 amino acids: CSAGGQVQETQYF. The CDR3 region has the DNA TGCAGTGCTGGGGGACAGGTCCAAGAGACCCAGTACTTC.

This clonotype was observed many times. The chain has TRBV7-3 and TRBJ1-1; D not resolved. The CDR3 runs 15 residues. Germline V gene lookup returns CDR1 SGHTA and CDR2 FQGTGA. Trimming removed 1 base from V and 0 bases from J, with 9 bases in between. The CDR3 DNA follows: TGTGCCAGCAGCTTAAATGCCGGGATGAACACTGAAGCTTTCTTT. This translates into CASSLNAGMNTEAFF.

The chain joins TRBV6-1 to TRBJ1-5; D perhaps matches TRBD1 (6 bases). This CDR3 is 17 amino acids long. V lost 2 bases to trimming and J lost 2 bases, with 16 bases between them. From germline, CDR1 is MNHNS and CDR2 SASEGT. DNA of the CDR3: TGTGCCAGCAGTGAACTAGCGGGGGGCTTCGGCAATCAGCCCCAGCATTTT. Protein sequence: CASSELAGGFGNQPQHF.

This clonotype has ten or more counts. This chain uses TRBV6-1 with TRBJ1-6; TRBD1 matches 9 bases. In germline, CDR1 is MNHNS, CDR2 SASEGT. J gave up 7 bases and V 6 bases, and 7 bases lay outside the gene matches. The CDR3 length is 15 residues. The CDR3 protein is CASSVTGTGNSPLHF. The CDR3 DNA reads as TGTGCCAGCAGCGTTACCGGGACAGGGAATTCACCCCTCCACTTT.

The gene calls are TRBV30 and TRBJ1-6; no reliable D call. The CDR3 totals 15 residues. V lost 3 bases to trimming and J lost 7 bases, with 16 bases between them. From germline, CDR1 is GTSNPN and CDR2 SVGIG (reference sequence). The CDR3 DNA follows: TGTGCCTGGAGCGTCCCGGGTAAAGGAAATTCACCCCTCCACTTT. It is translated as CAWSVPGKGNSPLHF.

This clonotype occurred many times. This chain connects TRBV7-3 to TRBJ2-5, with a possible D match to TRBD1 (5 bases). V lost 5 bases, J lost 0 bases, and 10 bases lay in between. CDR3 length: 14 amino acids. From germline, CDR1 is SGHTA and CDR2 FQGTGA. The CDR3 protein is CASSPDRYQETQYF. The CDR3 DNA sequence: TGTGCCAGCAGCCCAGACAGATACCAAGAGACCCAGTACTTC.

The chain is built from TRBV7-6 and TRBJ1-6, with D perhaps matching TRBD1 (6 bases). The CDR3 spans 14 residues. CDR1 is SGHVS, CDR2 FNYEAQ, per germline. Trimming pared 5 bases from V and 8 bases from J, leaving 13 bases between. Written as DNA, the CDR3 is TGTGCCAGCAGCCAACAGGGTCGAGATTCACCCCTCCACTTT. Encoded protein: CASSQQGRDSPLHF.

This clonotype was counted between two and nine times. V and J are TRBV6-1 and TRBJ1-1; D gene ambiguous. The CDR3 totals 13 residues. V lost 7 bases and J 4 bases, leaving 13 bases between the germline ends. Germline-derived CDR1 and CDR2 are MNHNS and SASEGT. Here the CDR3 DNA reads TGTGCCAGCATCCCGATGGGTGGCACTGAAGCTTTCTTT. Its protein product is CASIPMGGTEAFF.

The J gene is TRBJ1-4, the V gene TRBV18, with 8 bases lining up with TRBD1. CDR1 is KGHSH and CDR2 is LQKENI in the germline V gene. This CDR3 spans 16 amino acids. Trimming took 3 bases from V and 3 from J; bases not matched to a gene: 6. In nucleotides, the CDR3 is TGTGCCAGCTCACCGGACAGGGAATTTTCTAATGAAAAACTGTTTTTT. It codes for CASSPDREFSNEKLFF.